The 10 T cell receptor beta chains reported below all come from one sample, sequenced in a study of T cells in Graves' hyperthyroidism and ophthalmopathy. TCR beta CDR3 region amplification was performed from RNA transcripts. Initially, a first-round RT-PCR of the TCR CDR3 employed the HTBI primer set. TCRdb reanalysed the multiplex PCR reads using MiXCR and keeps one entry per CDR3 protein. The sample holds fewer than 450,000 distinct CDR3 sequences; 12% to 15% are singletons and the top ten take under 25%. The sequenced sample was blood. These receptors came from a woman in her fifties or sixties with Graves' ophthalmopathy.

Details on this clonotype: Mismatch with germline at one junction end may stem from a read error. The chain uses TRBV7-2 and TRBJ2-2, with D possibly being TRBD2 (5 bases). The germline CDR1 and CDR2 sequences are SGHTA and FQGNSA. CDR3 length: 14 residues. The CDR3 loop reads CASSLFGRTGVLFF. CDR3 nucleotide sequence: TGTGCCAGCAGCTTATTCGGTCGGACCGGGGTGCTGTTTTTT.

This clonotype was counted ten times or more. The J gene is TRBJ2-7, the V gene TRBV6-1; 14 bases align to TRBD2. This CDR3 region has 16 residues. Trimming took 6 bases from V and 7 from J; bases not matched to a gene: 11. Per the germline V gene, CDR1 is MNHNS and CDR2 is SASEGT. The CDR3, as DNA: TGTGCCAGCAGCTTATCCGGGACTAGCGGGAGTGGTGAGCAGTACTTC. This codes for CASSLSGTSGSGEQYF.

Points on this clonotype: A much larger clone is a single base away; this may be a read error. The chain joins TRBV30 to TRBJ2-3; a weak D match, TRBD2 (5 bases). Germline V gives CDR1 GTSNPN, CDR2 SVGIG (reference sequence). The CDR3 extends over 13 amino acids. CDR3 in DNA: TGTGCCTGGGGTGTACTCGCGGGAGATACGCAGTATTTT. This codes for CAWGVLAGDTQYF.

This clonotype was seen many times. The V gene is TRBV5-1, the J gene TRBJ2-1; D could derive from TRBD1 or TRBD2 (5 bases each). The CDR3 covers 14 residues. Germline V gives CDR1 SGHRS, CDR2 YFSETQ. V shed 0 bases and J shed 7 bases, with 11 bases lying between them. The CDR3 loop is CASSLVGTANEQFF. Here the CDR3 DNA reads TGCGCCAGCAGCTTGGTTGGGACCGCTAATGAGCAGTTCTTC. Together with reference TRBV5-1 and TRBJ2-1, the CDR3 gives the full variable domain: KAGVTQTPRYLIKTRGQQVTLSCSPISGHRSVSWYQQTPGQGLQFLFEYFSETQRNKGNFPGRFSGRQFSNSRSEMNVSTLELGDSALYLCASSLVGTANEQFFGPGTRLTVL.

This clonotype was observed at least ten times. The J gene is TRBJ2-7, the V gene TRBV28; D ambiguous. Germline CDR1 reads MDHEN; CDR2 reads SYDVKM. Trimming pared 1 base from V and 6 bases from J, leaving 7 bases between. The CDR3 extends over 12 amino acids. CDR3 residues: CASSLLSAEQYF. For the CDR3, the DNA is TGTGCCAGCAGTTTATTGTCAGCCGAGCAGTACTTC.

This clonotype was found a few times. This sequence joins TRBV12-5 and TRBJ1-5; possible D gene TRBD1, 6 bases. The length of the CDR3 is 17 residues. V gave up 1 base and J gave up 6 bases, with 19 bases separating them. Germline V gene lookup returns CDR1 LGHNT and CDR2 FRNRAP. The CDR3 reads CASGLAGPGGGLQPQHF. CDR3 sequence (DNA): TGTGCTAGTGGTTTGGCCGGGCCTGGGGGGGGGCTTCAGCCCCAGCATTTT.

This clonotype was picked up many times. The chain couples TRBV9 to TRBJ2-3, with 7 nucleotides matching TRBD2. CDR1 is SGDLS, CDR2 YYNGEE, per germline. CDR3 length: 15 residues. J was trimmed by 2 bases and V by 3 bases; bases with no gene match: 6. The CDR3 here is CASSETSSHTDTQYF. CDR3 bases: TGTGCCAGCAGCGAGACTAGCAGTCACACAGATACGCAGTATTTT. The full variable domain, in which reference TRBV9 and TRBJ2-3 provide the parts outside the CDR3, is DSGVTQTPKHLITATGQRVTLRCSPRSGDLSVYWYQQSLDQGLQFLIQYYNGEERAKGNILERFSAQQFPDLHSELNLSSLELGDSALYFCASSETSSHTDTQYFGPGTRLTVL.

CDR3 in DNA: TGTGCCAGCACCAAAGATGGGGACAGCACAGATACGCAGTATTTT. It codes for CASTKDGDSTDTQYF. The chain employs TRBV9 and TRBJ2-3; D possibly uses TRBD1 or TRBD2 (5 bases each). The length of the CDR3 is 15 residues. Germline CDR1 and CDR2: SGDLS and YYNGEE. Trimming shortened V by 6 bases and J by 0 bases, and 14 bases separated the two germline ends.

The J gene is TRBJ1-3, the V gene TRBV28; D is undetermined. The CDR3 extends over 11 amino acids. V lost 3 bases and J 8 bases, leaving 5 bases between the germline ends. Germline CDR1 and CDR2: MDHEN and SYDVKM. The CDR3 sequence: CASSLVDTIYF. The CDR3 bases are TGTGCCAGCAGTTTGGTTGACACCATATATTTT.

This rearrangement joins TRBV6-5 to TRBJ2-5; a weak D match, TRBD1 (6 bases). The CDR3 extends over 15 amino acids. Germline V gene sequence: CDR1 MNHEY, CDR2 SVGAGI. Trimming took 0 bases from V and 1 from J, leaving 9 bases between them. CDR3 sequence reads: CASSYSGTIQETQYF. CDR3 DNA: TGTGCCAGCAGTTACTCCGGGACAATCCAAGAGACCCAGTACTTC.